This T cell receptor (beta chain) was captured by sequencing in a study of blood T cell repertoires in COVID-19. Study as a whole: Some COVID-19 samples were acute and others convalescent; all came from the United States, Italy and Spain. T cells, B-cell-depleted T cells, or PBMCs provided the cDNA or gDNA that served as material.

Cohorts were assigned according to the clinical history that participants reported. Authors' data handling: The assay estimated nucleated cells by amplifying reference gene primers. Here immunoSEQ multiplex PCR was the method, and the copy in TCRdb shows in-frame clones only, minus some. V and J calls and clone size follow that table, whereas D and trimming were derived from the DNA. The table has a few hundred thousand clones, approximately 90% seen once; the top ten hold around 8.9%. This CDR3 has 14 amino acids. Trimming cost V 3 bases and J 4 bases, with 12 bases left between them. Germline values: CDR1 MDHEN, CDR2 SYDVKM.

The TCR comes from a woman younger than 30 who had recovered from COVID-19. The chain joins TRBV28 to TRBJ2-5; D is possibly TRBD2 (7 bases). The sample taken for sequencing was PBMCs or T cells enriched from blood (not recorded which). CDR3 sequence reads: CASSLGGGPETQYF. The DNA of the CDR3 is TGTGCCAGCAGTTTGGGGGGGGGCCCAGAGACCCAGTACTTC.